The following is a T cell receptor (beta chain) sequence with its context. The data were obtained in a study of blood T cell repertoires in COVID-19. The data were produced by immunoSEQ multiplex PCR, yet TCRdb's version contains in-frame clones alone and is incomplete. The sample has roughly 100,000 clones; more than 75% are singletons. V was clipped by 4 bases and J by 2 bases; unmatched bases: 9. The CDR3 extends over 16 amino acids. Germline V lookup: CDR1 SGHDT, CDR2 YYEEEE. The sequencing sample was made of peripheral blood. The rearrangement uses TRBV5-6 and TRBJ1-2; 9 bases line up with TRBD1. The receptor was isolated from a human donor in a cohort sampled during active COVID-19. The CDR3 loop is CASSPPGQGLNYGYTF. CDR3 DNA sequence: TGTGCCAGCAGCCCCCCGGGACAGGGTTTAAACTATGGCTACACCTTC.